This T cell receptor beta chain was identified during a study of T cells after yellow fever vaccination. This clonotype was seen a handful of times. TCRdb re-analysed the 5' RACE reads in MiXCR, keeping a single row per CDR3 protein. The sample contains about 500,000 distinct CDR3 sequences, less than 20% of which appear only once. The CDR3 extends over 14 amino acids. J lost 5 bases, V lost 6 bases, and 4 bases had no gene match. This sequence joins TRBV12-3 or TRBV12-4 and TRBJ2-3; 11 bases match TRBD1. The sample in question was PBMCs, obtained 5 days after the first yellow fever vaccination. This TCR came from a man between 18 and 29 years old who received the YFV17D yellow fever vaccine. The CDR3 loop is CASSGQGAGDTQYF. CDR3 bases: TGTGCCAGCAGCGGACAGGGGGCTGGAGATACGCAGTATTTT.